Below are 6 T cell receptor beta chains sequenced from a single sample in a study of blood T cell repertoires in COVID-19. Generated by immunoSEQ multiplex PCR, the TCRdb table keeps only in-frame clones and is missing some. The sample yields under 400,000 clones, roughly 89% seen once. The sequencing sample was made of peripheral blood. These receptor sequences come from a man between 18 and 35 years old with active or convalescent COVID-19.

The sample holds one count of this clone. The V and J genes are TRBV6-6 and TRBJ1-6, with a weak D call TRBD1 (6 bases). Per the germline V gene, CDR1 is MNHNY and CDR2 is SVGAGI (reference sequence). The V and J ends lost 2 bases and 3 bases respectively, with 11 bases between them. The length of the CDR3 is 16 residues. Here the CDR3 DNA reads TGTGCCAGCAGTTACGCGGGGGCGAGCTATAATTCACCCCTCCACTTT. Protein product: CASSYAGASYNSPLHF.

This chain connects TRBV19 to TRBJ1-6, with TRBD1 matching 9 bases. V gave up 9 bases and J gave up 10 bases; unmatched junction bases: 4. The CDR3 is made up of 12 amino acids. The germline V gene has CDR1 LNHDA and CDR2 SQIVND (reference sequence). CDR3 bases: TGTGCCAGGCGACAGGGGGACTCACCCCTCCACTTT. As protein: CARRQGDSPLHF.

The V and J genes are TRBV28 and TRBJ2-7; a possible D gene is TRBD1 (5 bases). Trimming cost V 7 bases and J 2 bases, with 15 bases left between them. Germline CDR1 and CDR2: MDHEN and SYDVKM. This CDR3 contains 14 residues. CDR3: CASNKGVRTYEQYF. The CDR3 nucleotides are TGTGCCAGCAACAAAGGGGTCAGAACCTACGAGCAGTACTTC. The whole variable domain, filled in from reference TRBV28 and TRBJ2-7, reads DVKVTQSSRYLVKRTGEKVFLECVQDMDHENMFWYRQDPGLGLRLIYFSYDVKMKEKGDIPEGYSVSREKKERFSLILESASTNQTSMYLCASNKGVRTYEQYFGPGTRLTVT.

This clone was counted once. The CDR3 nucleotides are TGTGCCTGGGACGGACAGAGCCCCGGGACCGGGGAGCTGTTTTTT. Protein sequence: CAWDGQSPGTGELFF. The rearrangement uses TRBV30 and TRBJ2-2; D perhaps matches TRBD1 (6 bases). Trimming took 5 bases from V and 5 from J, leaving 18 bases between them. The germline CDR1 and CDR2 sequences are GTSNPN and SVGIG (reference sequence). The CDR3 totals 15 residues. Looking up the rest from reference TRBV30 and TRBJ2-2 gives the full variable domain: SQTIHQWPATLVQPVGSPLSLECTVEGTSNPNLYWYRQAAGRGLQLLFYSVGIGQISSEVPQNLSASRPQDRQFILSSKKLLLSDSGFYLCAWDGQSPGTGELFFGEGSRLTVL.

The chain has TRBV28 and TRBJ1-2, with 9 bases aligning to TRBD1. After removal of 8 bases from V and 8 bases from J, the junction contained 18 bases not matched to a gene. This CDR3 is 16 amino acids long. Looked up from germline, CDR1 is MDHEN and CDR2 is SYDVKM. CDR3 sequence (DNA): TGTGCCAGCCGAGATCCGGGACAGGGTACATCCGGCGGCTACACCTTC. The encoded protein is CASRDPGQGTSGGYTF.

The count of this clone is one. This chain connects TRBV5-1 to TRBJ1-4; possible D gene TRBD1, 6 bases. Per the germline V gene, CDR1 is SGHRS and CDR2 is YFSETQ. CDR3 size: 15 residues. V lost 4 bases and J 4 bases, leaving 14 bases between the germline ends. The CDR3: CASSLTGRLNEKLFF. The DNA of the CDR3 is TGCGCCAGCAGCCTCACAGGGCGCCTTAATGAAAAACTGTTTTTT.